Following are 19 T cell receptor beta chains from one sample sequenced in a study of cytomegalovirus exposure and HLA in healthy donors. PCR was performed using 60 Vbeta and 13 Jbeta primers. Profiled with immunoSEQ multiplex PCR; TCRdb holds only in-frame clones, not every one. The table records tens of thousands of clones, 70% of them present only once. Sequenced material: PBMCs. Every receptor here comes from a woman in her sixties in good health and CMV-seropositive.

The rearrangement joins TRBV2 to TRBJ1-5; D may be TRBD1 (5 bases). The CDR3 spans 13 residues. V was pared by 6 bases and J by 5 bases, with 11 bases between. Looked up from germline, CDR1 is SNHLY and CDR2 is FYNNEI. This CDR3 is CASRGTGDQPQHF. As DNA, the CDR3 is TGTGCCAGCAGAGGGACTGGGGATCAGCCCCAGCATTTT.

The table lists this clone with a few counts. V usage is TRBV19 and J usage is TRBJ1-1; maybe TRBD1 (6 bases). The CDR3 contains 12 residues. The V gene's germline CDR1 is LNHDA and CDR2 SQIVND (reference sequence). V gave up 4 bases and J gave up 11 bases, with 14 bases separating them. The CDR3 is CASSTQGWRAFF. CDR3 DNA sequence: TGTGCCAGTAGTACTCAGGGGTGGAGGGCTTTCTTT.

The chain carries TRBV11-2 and TRBJ1-4, with 7 bases that match TRBD1. CDR1 is SGHAT, CDR2 FQNNGV, per germline. Germline trimming cut 3 bases from V and 5 bases from J; bases unmatched to any gene: 0. This CDR3 is built from 13 residues. The CDR3 DNA sequence: TGTGCCAGCAGCTTGACAGGGAATGAAAAACTGTTTTTT. It is translated as CASSLTGNEKLFF.

This clone was detected only a few times. The V call is TRBV2, the J call TRBJ1-1; no definite D call. V was cut by 6 bases and J by 0 bases, with 11 bases left in between. There are 14 residues in the CDR3. CDR1 and CDR2 (germline): SNHLY, FYNNEI. The CDR3 is CASRFEHLNTEAFF. The CDR3 nucleotides are TGTGCCAGCAGATTCGAACATCTGAACACTGAAGCTTTCTTT.

The chain employs TRBV30 and TRBJ2-3; D possibly corresponds to TRBD1 (6 bases). The CDR3 runs to 14 residues. Germline V gene sequence: CDR1 GTSNPN, CDR2 SVGIG (reference sequence). V lost 1 base and J 4 bases, leaving 12 bases between the germline ends. This CDR3 is CAWSAGQGSDTQYF. Written as DNA, the CDR3 is TGTGCCTGGAGTGCAGGGCAGGGGTCAGATACGCAGTATTTT. Full variable domain (remainder filled in from reference TRBV30 and TRBJ2-3): SQTIHQWPATLVQPVGSPLSLECTVEGTSNPNLYWYRQAAGRGLQLLFYSVGIGQISSEVPQNLSASRPQDRQFILSSKKLLLSDSGFYLCAWSAGQGSDTQYFGPGTRLTVL.

This clone was seen only a few times. The chain joins TRBV7-9 to TRBJ1-4, with D possibly matching TRBD1 (5 bases). This CDR3 region has 15 residues. V lost 2 bases to trimming and J lost 0 bases, with 7 bases between them. Germline CDR1 and CDR2: SEHNR and FQNEAQ (reference sequence). CDR3 coding DNA: TGTGCCAGCAGCTTAACGACAGCAACTAATGAAAAACTGTTTTTT. Its translation is CASSLTTATNEKLFF.

This clone was observed a single time. V gene TRBV19 combines with J gene TRBJ2-1; TRBD1 matches 10 bases. This CDR3 has 15 residues. Germline V gene lookup returns CDR1 LNHDA and CDR2 SQIVND (reference sequence). Losses at the gene ends were 4 bases for V and 1 base for J; bases not matched to a gene: 1. CDR3 sequence: CASSRGQGSYNEQFF. DNA for the CDR3: TGTGCCAGTAGTAGGGGACAGGGGTCCTACAATGAGCAGTTCTTC.

This clone is a singleton in its sample. The chain combines TRBV4-2 with TRBJ2-5; a weak D match, TRBD1 (6 bases). The end of the DNA aligns better with TRBJ2-7, so the J call may be wrong. CDR3 size: 15 residues. Germline V gene data show CDR1 as LGHNA and CDR2 as YNFKEQ. The CDR3 loop reads CASSQEGTSSYEQYF. CDR3 bases: TGTGCCAGCAGCCAAGAGGGGACAAGCTCCTACGAGCAGTACTTC.

In DNA, the CDR3 is TGTGCCAGCAGCTCGACTCAAGATACGCAGTATTTT. It translates to CASSSTQDTQYF. The gene calls are TRBV7-2 and TRBJ2-3; D not certain. CDR3 length: 12 amino acids. The germline V and J ends were trimmed by 4 bases and 5 bases, with 7 bases remaining between them. The germline V gene has CDR1 SGHTA and CDR2 FQGNSA.

CDR3 protein: CASSLQGFPEAFF. The CDR3 nucleotides are TGCGCCAGCAGCTTGCAGGGTTTCCCTGAAGCTTTCTTT. This chain uses TRBV5-1 with TRBJ1-1; weak D call: TRBD1 (5 bases). The germline CDR1 and CDR2 sequences are SGHRS and YFSETQ. V was clipped by 1 base and J by 6 bases, with 10 bases between them. CDR3 length equals 13 residues. Together with reference TRBV5-1 and TRBJ1-1, the CDR3 gives the full variable domain: KAGVTQTPRYLIKTRGQQVTLSCSPISGHRSVSWYQQTPGQGLQFLFEYFSETQRNKGNFPGRFSGRQFSNSRSEMNVSTLELGDSALYLCASSLQGFPEAFFGQGTRLTVV.

This clone was recorded a few times. The chain employs TRBV7-9 and TRBJ1-5, with 9 bases fitting TRBD1. This CDR3 is built from 15 residues. J gave up 5 bases and V 5 bases, and 7 bases lay outside the gene matches. Germline CDR1 is SEHNR and CDR2 is FQNEAQ (reference sequence). The CDR3 DNA reads as TGTGCCAGCAGCAGGACAGGGGCAGGGGATCAGCCCCAGCATTTT. Translation: CASSRTGAGDQPQHF. The full variable domain, completed using reference TRBV7-9 and TRBJ1-5, is DTGVSQNPRHKITKRGQNVTFRCDPISEHNRLYWYRQTLGQGPEFLTYFQNEAQLEKSRLLSDRFSAERPKGSFSTLEIQRTEQGDSAMYLCASSRTGAGDQPQHFGDGTRLSIL.

This clone was recorded only once. The chain has TRBV5-1 and TRBJ1-3, with TRBD1 as a possible D gene (5 bases). The CDR3 extends over 16 amino acids. V was trimmed by 0 bases and J by 0 bases, leaving 10 bases between them. Looked up from germline, CDR1 is SGHRS and CDR2 is YFSETQ. The CDR3 loop reads CASSLVGGISGNTIYF. The DNA of the CDR3 is TGCGCCAGCAGCTTGGTGGGGGGGATCTCTGGAAACACCATATATTTT. The whole variable domain, remainder taken from reference TRBV5-1 and TRBJ1-3, is KAGVTQTPRYLIKTRGQQVTLSCSPISGHRSVSWYQQTPGQGLQFLFEYFSETQRNKGNFPGRFSGRQFSNSRSEMNVSTLELGDSALYLCASSLVGGISGNTIYFGEGSWLTVV.

The gene calls are TRBV10-3 and TRBJ2-3; tentative D call: TRBD1 (5 bases). The CDR3 has 15 residues. Trimming removed 1 base from V and 0 bases from J, with 8 bases in between. The germline CDR1 and CDR2 sequences are ENHRY and SYGVKD. Here the CDR3 reads CAISEWGYSTDTQYF. CDR3 coding DNA: TGTGCCATCAGTGAGTGGGGCTATAGCACAGATACGCAGTATTTT.

The gene calls are TRBV6-5 and TRBJ2-7; D perhaps matches TRBD1 (6 bases). CDR3 length equals 15 residues. Germline loops: CDR1 MNHEY, CDR2 SVGAGI. Deletions cut 0 bases from V and 2 bases from J, with 11 bases between. The CDR3 nucleotides are TGTGCCAGCAGTTACTCCCAGGGGCTGACCTACGAGCAGTACTTC. Protein product: CASSYSQGLTYEQYF.

The chain uses TRBV11-3 and TRBJ2-3, with D possibly TRBD1 on 5 matching bases. Between the trimmed V and J ends, which lost 1 base and 12 bases, there was a span of 11 bases. The CDR3 spans 12 residues. The V gene's germline CDR1 is SGHNT and CDR2 YENEEA. The CDR3 sequence: CASSLVSGLQYF. The CDR3 nucleotides read TGTGCCAGCAGCTTAGTATCAGGGCTTCAGTATTTT.

The V call is TRBV4-3, the J call TRBJ2-6; tentative D call: TRBD1 (5 bases). Germline CDR1 LGHNA, CDR2 YSLEER. This CDR3 has 16 amino acids. The V end was cut by 0 bases, the J end by 1 base, with 7 bases between. The CDR3 coding sequence is TGCGCCAGCAGCCAAGACAGGGCTTCTGGGGCCAACGTCCTGACTTTC. This codes for CASSQDRASGANVLTF.

V and J are TRBV9 and TRBJ2-1; 9 nucleotides line up with TRBD2. The CDR3 is 16 amino acids. The V gene's germline CDR1 is SGDLS and CDR2 YYNGEE. The ends lost 1 base at V and 5 bases at J; junction bases unmatched: 7. The CDR3 is CASSVSPSGVHNEQFF. The CDR3 DNA sequence: TGTGCCAGCAGCGTATCCCCTAGCGGGGTACACAATGAGCAGTTCTTC.

The chain joins TRBV4-3 to TRBJ2-3; 8 bases line up with TRBD1. V lost 3 bases and J lost 0; bases outside the gene matches: 5. The length of the CDR3 is 16 residues. Germline assignment: CDR1 LGHNA and CDR2 YSLEER. CDR3: CASSHLDRGSTDTQYF. CDR3 DNA: TGCGCCAGCAGCCACTTAGACAGGGGTAGCACAGATACGCAGTATTTT.

This chain uses TRBV6-5 with TRBJ2-3; possibly TRBD1 for D (6 bases). This CDR3 has 14 amino acids. Between the trimmed V and J ends, which lost 6 bases and 3 bases, there was a span of 13 bases. Germline V gene data show CDR1 as MNHEY and CDR2 as SVGAGI. The CDR3 loop is CASRLRGQTDTQYF. CDR3 nucleotides: TGTGCCAGCAGACTCAGGGGTCAGACAGATACGCAGTATTTT.